Presented here are 3 T cell receptor gamma chains from one specimen sequenced in a study of gamma-delta T cells after stem cell transplantation. TCRdb fed the RT-PCR reads to CATT. This sample has 1,000 to 1,500 gamma-chain clones, with roughly 88% found just once. The sample consisted of gamma-delta T cells. These receptors were collected from a human donor. It is not recorded whose cells these are; they may come from a transplant donor.

CDR3 in amino acids: CATWDRRDWIKTF. In DNA form, the CDR3 reads TGTGCCACCTGGGACAGGCGTGATTGGATCAAGACGTTT. The J gene call is TRGJP2, but no V gene call exists. CDR3 length: 13 residues.

The chain couples TRGV9 to TRGJ1 or TRGJ2. The J gene, missing from TCRdb, was assigned here through DNA to germline matching. With V trimmed by 5 bases and J by 2 bases, 6 bases remained unmatched. This CDR3 is 13 amino acids long. Per germline, CDR1 GITISATS and CDR2 ISYDGTV (reference sequence). In nucleotides, the CDR3 is TGTGCCTTGTGGGCGCATCATTATTATAAGAAACTCTTT. Translated, it gives CALWAHHYYKKLF.

This clone has just one count. The J gene is TRGJP2, the V gene TRGV4. Here the J gene was assigned by germline matching of the DNA, as TCRdb has none. The V gene's germline CDR1 is EGSTGY and CDR2 YDSYTSSV. V dropped 0 bases and J dropped 5; count of bases not matched to a gene: 6. The CDR3 extends over 15 amino acids. The CDR3 DNA is TGTGCCACCTGGGATGGGCCGAAGAGTGATTGGATCAAGACGTTT. Translating it yields CATWDGPKSDWIKTF.